This record concerns one T cell receptor beta chain sequence. This CDR3 has 18 residues. J gave up 7 bases and V 4 bases, and 21 bases lay outside the gene matches. CDR1 MGHRA and CDR2 YSYEKL come from the germline V gene. The sample belongs to a study of blood T cell repertoires in COVID-19. For the study at large: The origin of the acute and convalescent COVID-19 samples was the United States, Italy and Spain. Sources were T cells, B-cell-depleted T cells, or PBMCs; the material itself was cDNA or gDNA.

In the original processing: Nucleated cell counts were estimated from reference gene primer amplification. Repertoires were generated with immunoSEQ multiplex PCR, while TCRdb's copy carries only in-frame clones and drops some. The V and J calls and clone size come from that table; D and trimming were worked out from the DNA. The sample has about 180,000 clones; 80% to 90% are singletons. The rearrangement uses TRBV4-1 and TRBJ1-2, with 7 bases that match TRBD1. The TCR was taken from a man aged 65 to 85 with active or convalescent COVID-19. Material: peripheral blood. The CDR3 loop is CASSPGASQGFVRSGYTF. The CDR3, as DNA: TGCGCCAGCAGCCCAGGCGCGTCACAGGGGTTCGTTCGAAGTGGCTACACCTTC.